The TCR beta chain under discussion was sequenced for a study of T cells expressing NK-cell markers. Turning to the study itself: It was sorted CD3+CD56+NKG2C+, CD3+CD56+NKG2C- and CD3+CD56-NKG2C+ T cells that supplied the TCR beta repertoires.

On this clonotype: Its antigen is as yet unknown.

This CDR3 has 14 amino acids. CDR1 is SGDLS, CDR2 YYNGEE, per germline. The study's findings and limits: Specificity for HCMV among expanded NKG2C+ T cell clones was not established.

Reanalyzing the 5' RACE reads, TCRdb keeps one entry per CDR3 protein, without DNA. The repertoire table contains 25,000 to 35,000 distinct CDR3 sequences. Sequenced: blood T cells: a sorted CD56 or NKG2C T cell subset, CD4+ or CD8+ T cells, or bulk PBMC T cells (not recorded which). The chain joins TRBV9 to TRBJ2-7; as DNA is missing, the TRBD1 call by TCRdb cannot be tested. The origin of this receptor is a woman between 18 and 70 years old in good health. CDR3 loop: CASSTRDNLYEQYF.